The 7 T cell receptor beta chains listed next were all sequenced from one sample in a study of spatial heterogeneity in lung cancer. TCRdb re-derived calls from the 5' RACE reads in MiXCR, one entry per CDR3 protein. The sample table sets out approximately 16 distinct CDR3 sequences. Time point of the sample: sample taken at primary tumor resection. Unsorted samples of tumor, nontumor lung or frozen PBMC had their whole RNA sequenced. Specimen: PBMCs, collected at surgery. These receptors were obtained from a male donor with early-stage non-small cell lung cancer.

Points on this clonotype: Since the library was made to target alpha chains, this beta chain is a stray read and its abundance is not meaningful. The gene calls are TRBV6-6 and TRBJ2-5, with TRBD1 identical over 8 bases. CDR1 MNHNY and CDR2 SVGAGI come from the germline V gene (reference sequence). The CDR3 extends over 14 amino acids. V gave up 8 bases and J gave up 2 bases; unmatched junction bases: 7. The CDR3 nucleotides read TGTGCCAGCGGGGCTACAGGGGGACAAGAGACCCAGTACTTC. It codes for CASGATGGQETQYF.

Notes on this clonotype: One end of the junction is discordant with germline, which a read error may explain. The size of this beta chain means little, since it is a stray read in a library made for alpha chains. The chain uses TRBV6-2 or TRBV6-3 and TRBJ2-3; D unresolved. This CDR3 has 16 amino acids. CDR1 is MNHEY, CDR2 SVGEGT, per germline. CDR3 nucleotide sequence: TGTGTCAGCAGTTACTCACACCCCCTCAGCCGGGATACGCAGTATTTT. Translating it yields CVSSYSHPLSRDTQYF.

Regarding this clonotype: The size of this beta chain means little, since it is a stray read in a library made for alpha chains. The chain links TRBV7-9 to TRBJ1-1; no reliable D call. This CDR3 region has 12 residues. The germline V gene has CDR1 SEHNR and CDR2 FQNEAQ (reference sequence). Trimming stripped 4 bases from V and 5 bases from J, with 8 bases between. The CDR3 spells CASSSYGTEAFF. The CDR3 nucleotides are TGTGCCAGCAGCTCCTACGGAACTGAAGCTTTCTTT.

This clonotype was recorded a few times. Within a library made for alpha chains, this beta chain is off target, and its count is uninformative. DNA of the CDR3: TGTGCCAGCAGTCCTCAGGATTTCTCCTACGAGCAGTACTTC. Translation: CASSPQDFSYEQYF. The V call is TRBV6-5, the J call TRBJ2-7; D is undetermined. Germline V gene data show CDR1 as MNHEY and CDR2 as SVGAGI. The V and J ends lost 5 bases and 0 bases respectively, with 11 bases between them. The CDR3 runs to 14 residues.

This clonotype was counted between two and nine times. This beta chain is an unintended read in a library built for alpha chains; its size means little. The chain carries TRBV12-3 or TRBV12-4 and TRBJ2-7, with a possible D match to TRBD2 (5 bases). V lost 7 bases to trimming and J lost 3 bases, with 16 bases between them. This CDR3 has 14 residues. The CDR3 coding sequence is TGTGCCAGCAACGTGAGGGAAAGAGGCTACGAGCAGTACTTC. It is translated as CASNVRERGYEQYF.

Comment on this clonotype: Little can be read into the size of this beta chain, an off-target read in a library designed for alpha chains. The rearrangement uses TRBV6-1 and TRBJ2-7; D is possibly TRBD2 (5 bases). The V end was cut by 5 bases, the J end by 5 bases, with 10 bases between. Germline V gene lookup returns CDR1 MNHNS and CDR2 SASEGT. The CDR3 covers 12 residues. This CDR3 reads CASSLGGDEQYF. Written as DNA, the CDR3 is TGTGCCAGCAGTCTCGGAGGCGACGAGCAGTACTTC.

On this clonotype: The size of this beta chain means little, since it is a stray read in a library made for alpha chains. The V gene is TRBV5-5, the J gene TRBJ1-1; D unresolved. Trimming took off 2 bases at V and 2 bases at J, with 10 bases between the two ends. The CDR3 consists of 14 residues. Germline-derived CDR1 and CDR2 are SGHKS and YYEKEE (reference sequence). The CDR3 region has the DNA TGTGCCAGCAGCTTAACAACGGGAAACACTGAAGCTTTCTTT. It codes for CASSLTTGNTEAFF. Variable domain in full (rest from reference TRBV5-5 and TRBJ1-1): DAGVTQSPTHLIKTRGQQVTLRCSPISGHKSVSWYQQVLGQGPQFIFQYYEKEERGRGNFPDRFSARQFPNYSSELNVNALLLGDSALYLCASSLTTGNTEAFFGQGTRLTVV.